Listed below are T cell receptor beta chains from one sample, sequenced in a study of radiation and T cells in renal cell carcinoma. Produced via immunoSEQ multiplex PCR; TCRdb's table is partial and in-frame only. This table holds some 120,000 clones, around four fifths found once. This material consisted of blood, taken from a patient whose treatment included radiotherapy and nephrectomy. The source is an older woman with renal cell carcinoma. Each CDR3 is given with its conserved first and last residue. D genes are given only for firm matches.

>.|TRBV6-5
CASSYQGRAYEQYF
>.|TRBV10-3
CAISGGSEAFF
>TRBD1|TRBV5-4
CASSLDRGYEQYF
>.|TRBV7-6
CASSLGRGGVYGYTF
>.|TRBV5-4
CASSLVNTEAFF
>TRBD1|TRBV29-1
CSVGDRGQMEKLFF
>TRBD2|TRBV7-9
CASSAGDGRTDTQYF
>TRBD2|TRBV6-5
CASSRGLERNEQFF
>.|TRBV5-1
CASSSQQGPPLHF
>.|TRBV7-9
CASSLSGDHEQYF
>TRBD1|TRBV27
CASSSLNSTGEAETQYF
>.|TRBV4-2
CASSQHSGPEGITDTQYF
>.|TRBV28
CASSVVEKLFF
>TRBD1|TRBV5-1
CASSGQGINEQFF
>TRBD2|TRBV27
CASSLSPSGRFEQYF
>.|TRBV5-1
CASSKDRATNEKLFF
>.|TRBV4-1
CASSRRELDYEQYF
>.|TRBV29-1
CSVEAQGLDIQYF
>.|TRBV19
CASSGNSQHTEAFF
>.|TRBV28
CASHHSPHEQFF
>.|TRBV7-2
CASSLQGWDEKLFF
>.|TRBV2
CASSVGRGGNIQYF
>TRBD1|TRBV6-6
CASSYPGTGKGQPQHF
>TRBD1|TRBV11-2
CASSLRDRVNTIYF
>.|TRBV7-6
CASRPTDLNTEAFF
>.|TRBV19
CASSDLGGNEQFF
>.|TRBV28
CASSFQVNTEAFF
>.|TRBV6-6
CASNFGASEQYF